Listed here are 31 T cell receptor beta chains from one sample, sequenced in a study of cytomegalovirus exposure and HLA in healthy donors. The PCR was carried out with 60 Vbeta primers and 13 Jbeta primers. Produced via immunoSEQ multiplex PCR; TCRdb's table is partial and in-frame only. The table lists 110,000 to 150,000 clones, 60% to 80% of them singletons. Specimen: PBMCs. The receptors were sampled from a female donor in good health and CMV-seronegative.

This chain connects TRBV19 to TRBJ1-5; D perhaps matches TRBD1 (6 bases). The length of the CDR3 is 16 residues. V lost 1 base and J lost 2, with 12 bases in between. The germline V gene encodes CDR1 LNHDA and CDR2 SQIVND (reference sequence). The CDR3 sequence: CASSIGRTGRNQPQHF. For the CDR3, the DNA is TGTGCCAGTAGTATAGGTCGAACAGGGCGCAATCAGCCCCAGCATTTT. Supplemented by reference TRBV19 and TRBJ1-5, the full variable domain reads DGGITQSPKYLFRKEGQNVTLSCEQNLNHDAMYWYRQDPGQGLRLIYYSQIVNDFQKGDIAEGYSVSREKKESFPLTVTSAQKNPTAFYLCASSIGRTGRNQPQHFGDGTRLSIL.

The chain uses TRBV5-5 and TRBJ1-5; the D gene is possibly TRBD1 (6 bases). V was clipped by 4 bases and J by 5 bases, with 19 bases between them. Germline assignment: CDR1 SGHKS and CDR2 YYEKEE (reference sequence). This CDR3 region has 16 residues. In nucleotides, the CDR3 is TGTGCCAGCAGCCATTCGGGACACTGGGGAGATCAGCCCCAGCATTTT. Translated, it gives CASSHSGHWGDQPQHF.

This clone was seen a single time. The CDR3 sequence is CASSLAQGYEQYF. The DNA of the CDR3 is TGTGCCAGCAGCTTAGCGCAGGGGTACGAGCAGTACTTC. The chain recombines TRBV7-8 with TRBJ2-7, with D possibly being TRBD1 (6 bases). The germline V gene encodes CDR1 SGHVS and CDR2 FQNEAQ. The length of the CDR3 is 13 residues. Trimming took off 0 bases at V and 4 bases at J, with 7 bases between the two ends. Full variable domain (rest looked up from reference TRBV7-8 and TRBJ2-7): GAGVSQSPRYKVAKRGQDVALRCDPISGHVSLFWYQQALGQGPEFLTYFQNEAQLDKSGLPSDRFFAERPEGSVSTLKIQRTQQEDSAVYLCASSLAQGYEQYFGPGTRLTVT.

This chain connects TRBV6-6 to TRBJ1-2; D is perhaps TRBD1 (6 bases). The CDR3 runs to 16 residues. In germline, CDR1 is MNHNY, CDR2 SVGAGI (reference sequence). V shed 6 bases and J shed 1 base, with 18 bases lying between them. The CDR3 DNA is TGTGCCAGCAGCCCCACCACAGGGAGGGATAACTATGGCTACACCTTC. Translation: CASSPTTGRDNYGYTF.

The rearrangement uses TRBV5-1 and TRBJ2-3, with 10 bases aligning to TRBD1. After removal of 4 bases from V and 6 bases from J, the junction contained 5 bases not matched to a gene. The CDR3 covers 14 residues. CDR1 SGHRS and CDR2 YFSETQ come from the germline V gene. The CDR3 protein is CASSGTGVQDTQYF. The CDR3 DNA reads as TGCGCCAGCAGCGGGACAGGGGTTCAGGATACGCAGTATTTT.

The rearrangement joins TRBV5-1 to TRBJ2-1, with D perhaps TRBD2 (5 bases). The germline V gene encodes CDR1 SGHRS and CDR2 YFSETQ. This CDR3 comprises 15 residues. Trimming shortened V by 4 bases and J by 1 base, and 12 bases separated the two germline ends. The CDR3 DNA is TGCGCCAGCAGCCCGAGGGAGCGTTCCTACAATGAGCAGTTCTTC. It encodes CASSPRERSYNEQFF.

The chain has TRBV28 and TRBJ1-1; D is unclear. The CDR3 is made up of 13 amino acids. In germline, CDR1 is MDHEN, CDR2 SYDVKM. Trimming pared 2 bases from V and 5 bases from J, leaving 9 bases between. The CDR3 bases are TGTGCCAGCAGTTTAAGTCGGTCGACTGAAGCTTTCTTT. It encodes CASSLSRSTEAFF.

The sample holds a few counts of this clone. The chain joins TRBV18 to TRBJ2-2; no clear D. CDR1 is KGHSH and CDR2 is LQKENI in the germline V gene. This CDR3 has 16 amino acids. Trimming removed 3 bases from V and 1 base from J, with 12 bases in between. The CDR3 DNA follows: TGTGCCAGCTCACCCCAAACAGCCCTGAACACCGGGGAGCTGTTTTTT. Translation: CASSPQTALNTGELFF.

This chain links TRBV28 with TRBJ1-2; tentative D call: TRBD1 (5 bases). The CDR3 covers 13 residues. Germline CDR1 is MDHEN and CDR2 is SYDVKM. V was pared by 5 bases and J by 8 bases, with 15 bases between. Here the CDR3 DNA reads TGTGCCAGCAGTAAGACAGCAACTCAGGGCTACACCTTC. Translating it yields CASSKTATQGYTF.

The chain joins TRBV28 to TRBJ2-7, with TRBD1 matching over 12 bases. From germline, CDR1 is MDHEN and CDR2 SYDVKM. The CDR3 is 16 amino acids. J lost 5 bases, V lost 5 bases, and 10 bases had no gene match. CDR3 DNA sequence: TGTGCCAGCAGTCCCGGGACAGGGGGCGCGTTCCACGAGCAGTACTTC. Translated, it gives CASSPGTGGAFHEQYF.

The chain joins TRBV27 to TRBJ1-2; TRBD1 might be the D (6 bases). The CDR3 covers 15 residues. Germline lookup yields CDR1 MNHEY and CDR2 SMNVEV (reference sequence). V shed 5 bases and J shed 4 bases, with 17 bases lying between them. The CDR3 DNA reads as TGTGCCAGCAGTCAAGGCCCGACAGGACTCTATGGCTACACCTTC. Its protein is CASSQGPTGLYGYTF.

CDR3 sequence reads: CASSQDRMNTEAFF. In DNA form, the CDR3 reads TGTGCCAGCAGCCAAGACAGGATGAACACTGAAGCTTTCTTT. V is TRBV28 and J is TRBJ1-1; D may be TRBD1 (6 bases). Germline CDR1 is MDHEN and CDR2 is SYDVKM. CDR3 length: 14 amino acids. V was cut by 6 bases and J by 0 bases, with 11 bases left in between.

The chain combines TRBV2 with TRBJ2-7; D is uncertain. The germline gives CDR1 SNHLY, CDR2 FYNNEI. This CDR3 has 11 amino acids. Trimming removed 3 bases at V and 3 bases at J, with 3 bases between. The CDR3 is CASSDHYEQYF. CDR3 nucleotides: TGTGCCAGCAGTGACCACTACGAGCAGTACTTC.

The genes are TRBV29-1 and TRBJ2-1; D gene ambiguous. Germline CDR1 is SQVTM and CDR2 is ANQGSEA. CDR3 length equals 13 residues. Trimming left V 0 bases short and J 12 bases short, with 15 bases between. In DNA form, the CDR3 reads TGCAGCGTTGAAGATCGGTTGCGGCTTTCGCAGTTCTTC. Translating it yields CSVEDRLRLSQFF.

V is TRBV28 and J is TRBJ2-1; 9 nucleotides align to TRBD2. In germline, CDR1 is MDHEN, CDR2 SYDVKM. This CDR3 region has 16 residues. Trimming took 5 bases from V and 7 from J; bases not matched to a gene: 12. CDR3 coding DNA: TGTGCCAGCAGTCCTCCACGACTAGCGGCGGCAAATGAGCAGTTCTTC. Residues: CASSPPRLAAANEQFF.

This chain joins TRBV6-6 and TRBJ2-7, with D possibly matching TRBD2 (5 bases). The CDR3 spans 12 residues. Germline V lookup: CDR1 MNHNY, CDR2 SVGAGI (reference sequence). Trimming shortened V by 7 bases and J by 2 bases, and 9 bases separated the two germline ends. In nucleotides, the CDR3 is TGTGCCAGCATCGGGAAACCCTACGAGCAGTACTTC. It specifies CASIGKPYEQYF.

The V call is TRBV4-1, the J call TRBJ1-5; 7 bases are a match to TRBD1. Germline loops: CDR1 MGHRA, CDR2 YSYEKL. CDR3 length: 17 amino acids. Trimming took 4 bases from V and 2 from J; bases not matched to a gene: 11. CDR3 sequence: CASSPSEGAMGNQPQHF. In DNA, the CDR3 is TGCGCCAGCAGCCCCAGTGAGGGGGCCATGGGCAATCAGCCCCAGCATTTT.

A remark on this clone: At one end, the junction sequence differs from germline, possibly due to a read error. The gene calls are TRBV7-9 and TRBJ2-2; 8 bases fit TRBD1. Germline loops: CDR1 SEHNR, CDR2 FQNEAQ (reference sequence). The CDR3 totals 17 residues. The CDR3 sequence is CSSSLAQTGANTGELFF. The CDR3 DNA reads TGTTCCAGCAGCTTAGCCCAGACAGGGGCTAACACCGGGGAGCTGTTTTTT.

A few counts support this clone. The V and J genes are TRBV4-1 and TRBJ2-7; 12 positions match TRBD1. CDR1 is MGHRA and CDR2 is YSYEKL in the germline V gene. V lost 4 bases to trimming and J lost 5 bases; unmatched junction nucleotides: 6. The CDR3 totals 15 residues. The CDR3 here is CASSPRDRGQDEQYF. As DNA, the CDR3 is TGCGCCAGCAGCCCCCGGGACAGGGGGCAGGACGAGCAGTACTTC.

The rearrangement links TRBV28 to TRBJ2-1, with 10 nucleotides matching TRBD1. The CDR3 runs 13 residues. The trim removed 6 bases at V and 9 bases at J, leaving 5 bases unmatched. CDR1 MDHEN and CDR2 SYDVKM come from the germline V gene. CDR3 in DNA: TGTGCCAGCAGGCGTGGACAGGGGGGTGAGCAGTTCTTC. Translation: CASRRGQGGEQFF. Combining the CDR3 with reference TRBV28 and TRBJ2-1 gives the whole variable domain DVKVTQSSRYLVKRTGEKVFLECVQDMDHENMFWYRQDPGLGLRLIYFSYDVKMKEKGDIPEGYSVSREKKERFSLILESASTNQTSMYLCASRRGQGGEQFFGPGTRLTVL.

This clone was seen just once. In nucleotides, the CDR3 is TGTGCCAGCAGCCACAGAGGACAGGGGAACACTGAAGCTTTCTTT. Translated: CASSHRGQGNTEAFF. This chain joins TRBV14 and TRBJ1-1; 8 bases are shared with TRBD1. Looked up from germline, CDR1 is SGHDN and CDR2 is FVKESK. This CDR3 has 15 amino acids. After removal of 3 bases from V and 1 base from J, the junction contained 4 bases not matched to a gene. The complete variable domain, with remaining parts taken from reference TRBV14 and TRBJ1-1, reads EAGVTQFPSHSVIEKGQTVTLRCDPISGHDNLYWYRRVMGKEIKFLLHFVKESKQDESGMPNNRFLAERTGGTYSTLKVQPAELEDSGVYFCASSHRGQGNTEAFFGQGTRLTVV.

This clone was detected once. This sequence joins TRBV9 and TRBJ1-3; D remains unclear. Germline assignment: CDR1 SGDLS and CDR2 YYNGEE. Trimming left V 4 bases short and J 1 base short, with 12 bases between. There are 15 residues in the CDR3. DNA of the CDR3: TGTGCCAGCAGCAACGTAGGCGGATCTGGAAACACCATATATTTT. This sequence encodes CASSNVGGSGNTIYF.

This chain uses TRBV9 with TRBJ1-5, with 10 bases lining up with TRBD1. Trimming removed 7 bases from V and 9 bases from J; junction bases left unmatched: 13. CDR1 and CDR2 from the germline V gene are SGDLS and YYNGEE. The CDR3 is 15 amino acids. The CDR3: CASGIGTGDGRPQHF. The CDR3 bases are TGTGCCAGCGGGATTGGGACAGGGGACGGTAGGCCCCAGCATTTT.

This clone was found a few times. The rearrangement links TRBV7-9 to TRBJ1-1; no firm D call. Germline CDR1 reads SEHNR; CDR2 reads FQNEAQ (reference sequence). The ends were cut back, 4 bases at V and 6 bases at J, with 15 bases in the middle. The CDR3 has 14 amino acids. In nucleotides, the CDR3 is TGTGCCAGCAGCTCCACTGTTAACAGAGCTGAAGCTTTCTTT. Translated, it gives CASSSTVNRAEAFF.

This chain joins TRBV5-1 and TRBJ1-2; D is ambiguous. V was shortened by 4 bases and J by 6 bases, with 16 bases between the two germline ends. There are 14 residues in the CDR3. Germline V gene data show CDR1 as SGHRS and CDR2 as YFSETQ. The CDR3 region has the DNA TGCGCCAGCAGCGGCCAGACAAGTACCAATGGCTACACCTTC. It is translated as CASSGQTSTNGYTF.

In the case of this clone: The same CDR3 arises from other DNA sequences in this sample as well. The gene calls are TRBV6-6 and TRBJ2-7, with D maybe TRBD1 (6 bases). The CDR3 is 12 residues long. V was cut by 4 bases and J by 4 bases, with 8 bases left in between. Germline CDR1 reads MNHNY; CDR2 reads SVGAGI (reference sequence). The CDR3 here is CASSLDSYEQYF. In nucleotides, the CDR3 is TGTGCCAGCAGTTTGGACAGTTACGAGCAGTACTTC.

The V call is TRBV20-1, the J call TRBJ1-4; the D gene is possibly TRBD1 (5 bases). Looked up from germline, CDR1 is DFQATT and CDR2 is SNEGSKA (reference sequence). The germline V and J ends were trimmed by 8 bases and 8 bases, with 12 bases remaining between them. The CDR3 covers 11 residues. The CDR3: CSLMRGEKLFF. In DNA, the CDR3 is TGCAGTTTGATGCGGGGGGAAAAACTGTTTTTT.

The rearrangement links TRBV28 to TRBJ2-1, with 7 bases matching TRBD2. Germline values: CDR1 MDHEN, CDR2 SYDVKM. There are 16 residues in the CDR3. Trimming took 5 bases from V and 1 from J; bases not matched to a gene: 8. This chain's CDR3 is CASSPGAGTSYNEQFF. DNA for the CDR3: TGTGCCAGCAGTCCCGGAGCGGGAACTTCCTACAATGAGCAGTTCTTC.

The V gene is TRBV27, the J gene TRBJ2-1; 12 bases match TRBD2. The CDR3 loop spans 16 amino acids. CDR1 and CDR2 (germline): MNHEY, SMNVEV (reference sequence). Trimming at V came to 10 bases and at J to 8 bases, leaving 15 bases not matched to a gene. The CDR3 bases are TGTGCCACCCTAAGACTAGCGGGGGTTGGAGTTCATGAGCAGTTCTTC. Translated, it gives CATLRLAGVGVHEQFF.

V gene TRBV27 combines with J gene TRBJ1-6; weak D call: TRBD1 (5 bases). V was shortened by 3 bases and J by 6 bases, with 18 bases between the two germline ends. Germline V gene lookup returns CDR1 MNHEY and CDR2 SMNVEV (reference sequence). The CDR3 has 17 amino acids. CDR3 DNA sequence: TGTGCCAGCAGTTTTAGGGACTCCGATTGGCGTAATTCACCCCTCCACTTT. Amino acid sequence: CASSFRDSDWRNSPLHF.

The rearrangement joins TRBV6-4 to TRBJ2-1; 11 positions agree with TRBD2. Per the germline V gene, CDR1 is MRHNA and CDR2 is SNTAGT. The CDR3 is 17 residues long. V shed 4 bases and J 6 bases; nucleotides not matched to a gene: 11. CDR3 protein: CASSVQLLAGEFNEQFF. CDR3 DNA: TGTGCCAGCAGTGTCCAATTACTAGCGGGAGAGTTCAATGAGCAGTTCTTC.